The rows below give T cell receptor beta chains drawn from one sample of a study of cytomegalovirus exposure and HLA in healthy donors. TCRdb's copy holds only in-frame clones and misses some; the assay was immunoSEQ multiplex PCR. The sample carries over 130,000 clones, around two thirds recorded once. The source material was PBMCs. The receptors originated from a male donor in good health and CMV-seronegative. CDR3s include the opening cysteine and the closing phenylalanine or tryptophan. Fields, in order: V gene, D gene, J gene, clone size, CDR3 protein, CDR3 DNA. D genes are given only for firm matches. Only part of the rows carry a size: once, few, many, or a class if the clone is expanded.

V gene: TRBV25-1
D gene: .
J gene: TRBJ2-1
clone size: .
CDR3 protein: CASSRDTVQNEQFF
CDR3 DNA: TGTGCCAGCTCCAGGGACACCGTCCAAAATGAGCAGTTCTTC

V gene: TRBV18
D gene: TRBD1
J gene: TRBJ1-6
clone size: few
CDR3 protein: CASSLGQGAYSPLHF
CDR3 DNA: TGTGCCAGCTCATTGGGACAGGGGGCTTATTCACCCCTCCACTTT

V gene: TRBV9
D gene: .
J gene: TRBJ2-7
clone size: .
CDR3 protein: CASSPQGQGHEQYF
CDR3 DNA: TGTGCCAGCAGCCCGCAAGGGCAGGGCCACGAGCAGTACTTC

V gene: TRBV6-5
D gene: .
J gene: TRBJ2-7
clone size: once
CDR3 protein: CASSYRGLSSYEQYF
CDR3 DNA: TGTGCCAGCAGTTACAGGGGCCTTAGCTCCTACGAGCAGTACTTC

V gene: TRBV18
D gene: .
J gene: TRBJ1-6
clone size: .
CDR3 protein: CASSPGGPIGSPLHF
CDR3 DNA: TGTGCCAGCTCACCGGGGGGTCCAATAGGCTCACCCCTCCACTTT

V gene: TRBV6-6
D gene: .
J gene: TRBJ2-4
clone size: few
CDR3 protein: CASSSGLAKNIQYF
CDR3 DNA: TGTGCCAGCAGTTCAGGCCTAGCCAAAAACATTCAGTACTTC

V gene: TRBV18
D gene: .
J gene: TRBJ1-1
clone size: .
CDR3 protein: CASSPRGGNTEAFF
CDR3 DNA: TGTGCCAGCTCACCACGGGGGGGGAACACTGAAGCTTTCTTT

V gene: TRBV5-1
D gene: .
J gene: TRBJ1-1
clone size: .
CDR3 protein: CASSLVTPGAGEAFF
CDR3 DNA: TGCGCCAGCAGCTTGGTAACTCCAGGGGCGGGTGAAGCTTTCTTT

V gene: TRBV19
D gene: .
J gene: TRBJ2-1
clone size: few
CDR3 protein: CASSLPFGGEQFF
CDR3 DNA: TGTGCCAGTAGTCTACCCTTTGGTGGTGAGCAGTTCTTC

V gene: TRBV15
D gene: TRBD2
J gene: TRBJ2-3
clone size: .
CDR3 protein: CATSTGLAGGTDTQYF
CDR3 DNA: TGTGCCACCAGCACCGGACTAGCGGGGGGCACAGATACGCAGTATTTT

V gene: TRBV29-1
D gene: TRBD2
J gene: TRBJ2-1
clone size: few
CDR3 protein: CSVGGGITYNEQFF
CDR3 DNA: TGCAGCGTCGGGGGGGGGATCACCTACAATGAGCAGTTCTTC

V gene: TRBV5-1
D gene: .
J gene: TRBJ1-2
clone size: .
CDR3 protein: CASSLERTYGYTF
CDR3 DNA: TGCGCCAGCAGCTTGGAAAGGACTTATGGCTACACCTTC

V gene: TRBV7-9
D gene: .
J gene: TRBJ1-3
clone size: .
CDR3 protein: CASSFRVSPRGAGNTIYF
CDR3 DNA: TGTGCCAGCAGCTTCCGGGTCTCACCCCGGGGAGCCGGAAACACCATATATTTT

V gene: TRBV21-1
D gene: .
J gene: TRBJ1-4
clone size: .
CDR3 protein: CASPVRVANEKLFF
CDR3 DNA: TGTGCCAGTCCAGTGCGGGTAGCTAATGAAAAACTGTTTTTT

V gene: TRBV7-9
D gene: .
J gene: TRBJ2-1
clone size: .
CDR3 protein: CASSIYSGSSYNEQFF
CDR3 DNA: TGTGCCAGCAGCATTTATAGTGGGAGCTCCTACAATGAGCAGTTCTTC

V gene: TRBV7-9
D gene: TRBD2
J gene: TRBJ2-2
clone size: .
CDR3 protein: CASSPRLAGGAGELFF
CDR3 DNA: TGTGCCAGCAGTCCCAGACTAGCGGGGGGCGCCGGGGAGCTGTTTTTT

V gene: TRBV5-4
D gene: .
J gene: TRBJ1-2
clone size: .
CDR3 protein: CASSLARRGDYGYTF
CDR3 DNA: TGTGCCAGCAGCTTGGCCCGCAGGGGCGATTATGGCTACACCTTC

V gene: TRBV4-1
D gene: TRBD1
J gene: TRBJ1-1
clone size: .
CDR3 protein: CASSQGGGQGSTEAFF
CDR3 DNA: TGCGCCAGCAGCCAGGGGGGCGGACAGGGTTCCACTGAAGCTTTCTTT

V gene: TRBV7-2
D gene: TRBD2
J gene: TRBJ2-2
clone size: .
CDR3 protein: CASSLLAVNTGELFF
CDR3 DNA: TGTGCCAGCAGCTTACTAGCGGTGAACACCGGGGAGCTGTTTTTT

V gene: TRBV28
D gene: TRBD2
J gene: TRBJ2-7
clone size: few
CDR3 protein: CASFGTSGAREQYF
CDR3 DNA: TGTGCCAGCTTCGGGACTAGCGGAGCCCGCGAGCAGTACTTC

V gene: TRBV19
D gene: TRBD1
J gene: TRBJ1-1
clone size: .
CDR3 protein: CASIVGQDIMNTEAFF
CDR3 DNA: TGTGCCAGTATTGTGGGACAGGACATTATGAACACTGAAGCTTTCTTT

V gene: TRBV7-9
D gene: .
J gene: TRBJ2-1
clone size: .
CDR3 protein: CASSLGTHNEQFF
CDR3 DNA: TGTGCCAGCAGCTTAGGGACTCACAATGAGCAGTTCTTC

V gene: TRBV28
D gene: TRBD2
J gene: TRBJ2-7
clone size: .
CDR3 protein: CASSRLAGVAYEQYF
CDR3 DNA: TGTGCCAGCAGTCGACTAGCGGGCGTAGCCTACGAGCAGTACTTC

V gene: TRBV5-1
D gene: .
J gene: TRBJ1-1
clone size: .
CDR3 protein: CASSSQGMNTEAFF
CDR3 DNA: TGCGCCAGCAGCTCACAGGGCATGAACACTGAAGCTTTCTTT

V gene: TRBV12-1
D gene: .
J gene: TRBJ2-3
clone size: .
CDR3 protein: CASSHRPSGGERADTQYF
CDR3 DNA: TGTGCCAGCAGCCACAGGCCTAGCGGGGGGGAGCGGGCAGATACGCAGTATTTT

V gene: TRBV5-1
D gene: .
J gene: TRBJ2-5
clone size: .
CDR3 protein: CASSLAQETQYF
CDR3 DNA: TGCGCCAGCAGCTTGGCCCAGGAGACCCAGTACTTC

V gene: TRBV12-2
D gene: .
J gene: TRBJ2-7
clone size: .
CDR3 protein: CASRRGGNNYEQYF
CDR3 DNA: TGTGCAAGTCGCCGCGGGGGGAATAACTACGAGCAGTACTTC